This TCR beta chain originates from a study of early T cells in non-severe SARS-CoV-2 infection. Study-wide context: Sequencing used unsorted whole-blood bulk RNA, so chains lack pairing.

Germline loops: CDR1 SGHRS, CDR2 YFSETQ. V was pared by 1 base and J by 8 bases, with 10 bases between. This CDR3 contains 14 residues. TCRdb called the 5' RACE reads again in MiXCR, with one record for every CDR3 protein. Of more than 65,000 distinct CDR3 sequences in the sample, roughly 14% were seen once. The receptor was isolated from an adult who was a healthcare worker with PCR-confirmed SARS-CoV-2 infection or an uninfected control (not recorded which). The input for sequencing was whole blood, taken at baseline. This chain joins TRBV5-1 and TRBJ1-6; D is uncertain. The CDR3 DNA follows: TGCGCCAGCAGCTTGACAGCAAGGGATTCACCCCTCCACTTT. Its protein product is CASSLTARDSPLHF.